Below, 21 T cell receptor beta chains from the same sample are listed, as sequenced in a study of cytotoxic CD8 clonotypes in ibrutinib-treated CLL. The table came from immunoSEQ multiplex PCR; TCRdb's copy has only in-frame clones and leaves some out. The sample gives approximately 190,000 clones, 79% of which show up once; roughly 11% is in the top ten. Sequences were derived from PBMCs, sampled after 12 months of ibrutinib treatment. The receptors here all came from a human donor with chronic lymphocytic leukemia.

This rearrangement joins TRBV18 to TRBJ1-2, with 12 bases identical to TRBD1. The CDR3 extends over 18 amino acids. V trimming: 3 bases; J trimming: 2 bases; junction bases outside the gene matches: 10. CDR1 is KGHSH, CDR2 LQKENI, per germline. The CDR3 DNA follows: TGTGCCAGCTCACCTCGGGACAGGGGGCCCATATCGAACTATGGCTACACCTTC. As protein: CASSPRDRGPISNYGYTF. Full variable domain (remainder filled in from reference TRBV18 and TRBJ1-2): NAGVMQNPRHLVRRRGQEARLRCSPMKGHSHVYWYRQLPEEGLKFMVYLQKENIIDESGMPKERFSAEFPKEGPSILRIQQVVRGDSAAYFCASSPRDRGPISNYGYTFGSGTRLTVV.

This chain connects TRBV7-9 to TRBJ1-1; D call uncertain. CDR1 and CDR2 from the germline V gene are SEHNR and FQNEAQ (reference sequence). The CDR3 contains 12 residues. Trimming pared 5 bases from V and 11 bases from J, leaving 15 bases between. CDR3 sequence: CASSPGRLTAFF. The CDR3 nucleotides read TGTGCCAGCAGCCCTGGACGGCTGACCGCTTTCTTT.

The gene calls are TRBV4-1 and TRBJ2-1; TRBD2 aligns across 12 bases. V shed 4 bases, J shed 10 bases, and the junction held 11 bases outside the gene matches. The V gene's germline CDR1 is MGHRA and CDR2 YSYEKL. The CDR3 runs to 16 residues. The CDR3 sequence is CASSPRLAGAQREQFF. The CDR3, as DNA: TGCGCCAGCAGCCCGAGACTAGCGGGAGCCCAGCGGGAGCAGTTCTTC.

The V gene is TRBV19, the J gene TRBJ2-5, with 10 bases that match TRBD2. V trimming: 6 bases; J trimming: 5 bases; junction bases outside the gene matches: 6. Looked up from germline, CDR1 is LNHDA and CDR2 is SQIVND (reference sequence). CDR3 length: 14 residues. CDR3 protein: CASRGAGGSETQYF. In DNA form, the CDR3 reads TGTGCCAGTAGGGGAGCGGGAGGGTCGGAGACCCAGTACTTC.

The chain links TRBV10-1 to TRBJ2-2; D gene unclear. This CDR3 has 13 residues. CDR1 WNHNN and CDR2 SYGVQD come from the germline V gene (reference sequence). V was pared by 5 bases and J by 3 bases, with 7 bases between. Here the CDR3 reads CASSSAYTGELFF. The CDR3 DNA follows: TGCGCCAGCAGTTCGGCTTACACCGGGGAGCTGTTTTTT.

The chain carries TRBV2 and TRBJ1-1; 12 nucleotides align to TRBD1. CDR3 length: 15 residues. Trimming at V came to 5 bases and at J to 5 bases, leaving 6 bases not matched to a gene. Germline CDR1 reads SNHLY; CDR2 reads FYNNEI. DNA for the CDR3: TGTGCCAGCAGTCTAATGGGACAGGGGGCAACTGAAGCTTTCTTT. It is translated as CASSLMGQGATEAFF.

V is TRBV13 and J is TRBJ1-5; D might be TRBD1 (6 bases). CDR3 length equals 13 residues. Trimming took off 5 bases at V and 7 bases at J, with 12 bases between the two ends. Germline CDR1 reads PRHDT; CDR2 reads FYEKMQ (reference sequence). The CDR3 region is CASSRQGYQPQHF. CDR3 in DNA: TGTGCCAGCAGCAGGCAGGGGTACCAGCCCCAGCATTTT.

The chain employs TRBV25-1 and TRBJ2-3, with D perhaps TRBD1 or TRBD2 (5 bases each). Germline V lookup: CDR1 MGHDK, CDR2 SYGVNS. V lost 0 bases to trimming and J lost 3 bases, with 10 bases between them. This CDR3 contains 15 residues. The CDR3, as DNA: TGTGCCAGCAGTGAATATGTCGGGGCGACAGATACGCAGTATTTT. Translation gives CASSEYVGATDTQYF.

V is TRBV19 and J is TRBJ1-5; TRBD1 matches 10 bases. The CDR3 contains 16 residues. J lost 5 bases, V lost 9 bases, and 13 bases had no gene match. Germline CDR1 reads LNHDA; CDR2 reads SQIVND (reference sequence). The CDR3 coding sequence is TGTGCCAGCAGAAATTCGGGACAGGGGACGTATCAGCCCCAGCATTTT. It translates to CASRNSGQGTYQPQHF.

CDR3 in DNA: TGTGCCAGCAGCCCCGGACAGGGGGACTACGAGCAGTACTTC. Protein product: CASSPGQGDYEQYF. The chain carries TRBV6-5 and TRBJ2-7; 10 bases are a match to TRBD1. This CDR3 is 14 amino acids long. Germline trimming cut 6 bases from V and 3 bases from J; bases unmatched to any gene: 5. Germline V gene lookup returns CDR1 MNHEY and CDR2 SVGAGI.

In its sample, this clone was seen once. The chain links TRBV5-6 to TRBJ1-2; 8 nucleotides line up with TRBD1. The CDR3 contains 14 residues. Germline V gene data show CDR1 as SGHDT and CDR2 as YYEEEE. V lost 4 bases and J lost 5; bases outside the gene matches: 7. Written as DNA, the CDR3 is TGTGCCAGCAGCCTGGACAGGGAACCATATGGCTACACCTTC. Translation gives CASSLDREPYGYTF.

The chain employs TRBV28 and TRBJ1-5; TRBD1 might be the D (6 bases). V was cut by 8 bases and J by 0 bases, with 20 bases left in between. The length of the CDR3 is 17 residues. Per the germline V gene, CDR1 is MDHEN and CDR2 is SYDVKM. The CDR3 nucleotides are TGTGCCAGCCTAGACAGGTCCGCTAGAAATAGCAATCAGCCCCAGCATTTT. Its translation: CASLDRSARNSNQPQHF.

A word on this clone: The same CDR3 arises from other DNA sequences in this sample as well. J is TRBJ2-3 and V is TRBV11-3; D call uncertain. The CDR3 is 14 residues long. The V gene's germline CDR1 is SGHNT and CDR2 YENEEA. Between the trimmed V and J ends, which lost 1 base and 0 bases, there was a span of 5 bases. The chain's CDR3 is CASSLGGSTDTQYF. The CDR3 bases are TGTGCCAGCAGCTTAGGTGGAAGCACAGATACGCAGTATTTT.

This clone was observed a single time. The chain employs TRBV28 and TRBJ2-1; 10 positions agree with TRBD1. The CDR3 length is 14 residues. J gave up 10 bases and V 7 bases, and 10 bases lay outside the gene matches. Looked up from germline, CDR1 is MDHEN and CDR2 is SYDVKM. CDR3 amino acids: CASTVGQGYEEQFF. Here the CDR3 DNA reads TGTGCCAGCACTGTGGGACAGGGGTATGAGGAGCAGTTCTTC.

The V and J genes are TRBV6-5 and TRBJ2-3; D is possibly TRBD1 (5 bases). The V gene lost 0 bases and the J gene lost 7 bases, with 8 bases spanning the gap. The CDR3 runs 13 residues. From germline, CDR1 is MNHEY and CDR2 SVGAGI. This CDR3 reads CASSYSKGYTQYF. As DNA, the CDR3 is TGTGCCAGCAGTTACTCGAAGGGGTATACGCAGTATTTT.

V is TRBV7-9 and J is TRBJ1-4; possibly TRBD1 for D (5 bases). Germline V gives CDR1 SEHNR, CDR2 FQNEAQ (reference sequence). CDR3 length: 14 amino acids. Trimming took 2 bases from V and 7 from J, leaving 11 bases between them. CDR3: CASSLFQGTEKLFF. The CDR3 DNA follows: TGTGCCAGCAGCTTATTTCAAGGGACTGAAAAACTGTTTTTT.

This chain joins TRBV10-3 and TRBJ1-6; TRBD1 matches 7 bases. Trimming at V came to 5 bases and at J to 0 bases, leaving 4 bases not matched to a gene. The CDR3 loop spans 16 amino acids. Per germline, CDR1 ENHRY and CDR2 SYGVKD. This chain's CDR3 is CAISTGASSYNSPLHF. The CDR3 nucleotides are TGTGCCATCAGTACAGGGGCTAGCTCCTATAATTCACCCCTCCACTTT.

The rearrangement links TRBV9 to TRBJ1-3; 11 bases agree with TRBD1. Per the germline V gene, CDR1 is SGDLS and CDR2 is YYNGEE. The ends lost 3 bases at V and 0 bases at J; junction bases unmatched: 5. The length of the CDR3 is 17 residues. The CDR3 region has the DNA TGTGCCAGCAGCGCACGGACAGGGGGCCTCTCTGGAAACACCATATATTTT. Translation gives CASSARTGGLSGNTIYF.

The chain joins TRBV4-1 to TRBJ2-2, with TRBD1 matching over 8 bases. With V trimmed by 0 bases and J by 6 bases, 6 bases remained unmatched. The CDR3 is 16 residues long. In germline, CDR1 is MGHRA, CDR2 YSYEKL. The CDR3 is CASSQEPRGRAGELFF. The CDR3 DNA sequence: TGCGCCAGCAGCCAAGAGCCCAGGGGGCGCGCCGGGGAGCTGTTTTTT.

The CDR3 bases are TGTGCCAGCAGCTTAAGGGGGGGCGCGGAGACCCAGTACTTC. Translated: CASSLRGGAETQYF. This chain connects TRBV11-3 to TRBJ2-5; a possible D gene is TRBD2 (7 bases). Trimming left V 2 bases short and J 5 bases short, with 12 bases between. The CDR3 contains 14 residues. Per the germline V gene, CDR1 is SGHNT and CDR2 is YENEEA.

The chain uses TRBV4-1 and TRBJ1-1; D is perhaps TRBD1 (6 bases). Germline-derived CDR1 and CDR2 are MGHRA and YSYEKL. V was clipped by 4 bases and J by 0 bases, with 12 bases between them. The CDR3 has 15 residues. The CDR3 DNA follows: TGCGCCAGCAGCCGGTCGGGGGCGATGAACACTGAAGCTTTCTTT. It specifies CASSRSGAMNTEAFF.